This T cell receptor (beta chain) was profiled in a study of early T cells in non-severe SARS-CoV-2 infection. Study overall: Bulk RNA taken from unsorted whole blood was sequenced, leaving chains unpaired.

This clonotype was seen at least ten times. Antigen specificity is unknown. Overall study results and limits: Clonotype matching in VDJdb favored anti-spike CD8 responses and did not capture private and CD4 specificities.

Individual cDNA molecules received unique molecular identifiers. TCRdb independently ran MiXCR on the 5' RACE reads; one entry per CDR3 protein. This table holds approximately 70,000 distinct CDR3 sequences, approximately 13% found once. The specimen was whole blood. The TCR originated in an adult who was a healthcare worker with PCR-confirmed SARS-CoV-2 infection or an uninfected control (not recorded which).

The CDR3 reads CASSSGQVRFF. The CDR3 nucleotides are TGTGCCAGCAGTTCGGGACAGGTGAGGTTCTTC. This chain connects TRBV28 to TRBJ2-1; the match to TRBD1 covers 8 bases. There are 11 residues in the CDR3. The J segment lost 15 bases and the V segment lost 4 bases, leaving 5 bases of the junction unmatched. Germline V lookup: CDR1 MDHEN, CDR2 SYDVKM.